This is a list of T cell receptor beta chains from one sample in a study of shared clonotypes between healthy human individuals. Only in-frame clones appear in the TCRdb table, and some are missing; sequencing was by immunoSEQ multiplex PCR. The sample has about 110,000 clones, around 68% seen once; the top ten hold approximately 25%. Sequenced sample: memory CD8+ T cells sorted from blood. Every receptor here comes from a woman under 40 in good health. The CDR3 runs from the conserved cysteine through the conserved F or W. The D gene is left open where the match is weak. Rows give clone size only sometimes, using once, few, many, or a class for an expanded clone.

v_gene,d_gene,j_gene,abundance,CDR3aa,CDR3nt
TRBV9,-,TRBJ2-5,-,CASSPSPALYQETQYF,TGTGCCAGCAGCCCGAGCCCGGCATTGTACCAAGAGACCCAGTACTTC
TRBV14,-,TRBJ2-1,-,CASSLGWGVEQFF,TGTGCCAGCAGCCTAGGATGGGGGGTTGAGCAGTTCTTC
TRBV5-6,TRBD1,TRBJ1-2,-,CASSLRQGGHYGYTF,TGTGCCAGCAGCTTGAGACAGGGGGGGCACTATGGCTACACCTTC
TRBV25-1,TRBD2,TRBJ2-1,few,CASSDSGTSAYNEQFF,TGTGCCAGCAGTGATTCCGGGACTAGCGCGTACAATGAGCAGTTCTTC
TRBV25-1,-,TRBJ1-6,-,CASSGSGGINSPLHF,TGTGCCAGCAGTGGGAGTGGGGGGATCAATTCACCCCTCCACTTT
TRBV28,TRBD2,TRBJ2-7,-,CASSFGAGGRSYEQYF,TGTGCCAGCAGTTTCGGAGCGGGAGGACGCTCCTACGAGCAGTACTTC
TRBV9,TRBD1,TRBJ1-5,-,CASRAGTGGQPQHF,TGTGCCAGCAGGGCCGGGACAGGGGGCCAGCCCCAGCATTTT
TRBV27,-,TRBJ2-5,few,CASSLTTRGETQYF,TGTGCCAGCAGTTTAACGACTAGGGGGGAGACCCAGTACTTC
TRBV25-1,-,TRBJ2-2,-,CASTGLKQGIAGELFF,TGTGCCAGTACTGGGCTTAAACAGGGTATCGCCGGGGAGCTGTTTTTT
TRBV6-6,-,TRBJ1-2,-,CASSYIGGFDGYTF,TGTGCCAGCAGTTACATAGGGGGGTTTGATGGCTACACCTTC
TRBV19,-,TRBJ1-5,-,CATRAQQDSNQPQHF,TGTGCCACCAGGGCCCAGCAAGATAGCAATCAGCCCCAGCATTTT
TRBV4-1,-,TRBJ1-2,-,CASSQVGRGYGYTF,TGCGCCAGCAGCCAAGTGGGAAGGGGCTATGGCTACACCTTC
TRBV2,TRBD2,TRBJ2-7,-,CASSLGTSGTHEQYF,TGTGCCAGCAGCCTCGGGACTAGCGGGACCCACGAGCAGTACTTC
TRBV28,TRBD2,TRBJ2-3,-,CASSLLAGGPGDTQYF,TGTGCCAGCAGTCTGTTGGCGGGAGGGCCGGGGGATACGCAGTATTTT
TRBV29-1,TRBD2,TRBJ2-3,-,CSVGGILAGGPDHTDTQYF,TGCAGCGTTGGGGGGATACTAGCGGGAGGGCCTGATCACACAGATACGCAGTATTTT
TRBV19,TRBD1,TRBJ2-7,-,CASSRAGTGFSQQYF,TGTGCCAGTAGTAGGGCCGGGACAGGGTTCTCCCAGCAGTACTTC
TRBV5-1,TRBD1,TRBJ2-3,-,CASSRNRDRDTDTQYF,TGCGCCAGCAGTCGAAACCGGGACAGGGACACAGATACGCAGTATTTT
TRBV19,TRBD2,TRBJ2-2,-,CASSSAGGPTGELFF,TGTGCCAGTAGTTCTGCGGGAGGGCCCACCGGGGAGCTGTTTTTT
TRBV6-1,-,TRBJ2-5,-,CASSEGPGQETQYF,TGTGCCAGCAGTGAGGGGCCAGGACAAGAGACCCAGTACTTC
TRBV28,TRBD2,TRBJ2-5,-,CASSLAGTRRQETQYF,TGTGCCAGCAGTTTAGCCGGGACTAGACGGCAAGAGACCCAGTACTTC
TRBV4-2,TRBD2,TRBJ2-7,-,CASSLDPGLASNEQYF,TGTGCCAGCAGCCTCGATCCGGGACTAGCTAGTAACGAGCAGTACTTC
TRBV27,TRBD1,TRBJ1-5,-,CASRAGTGGQPQHF,TGTGCCAGCAGGGCCGGGACAGGGGGCCAGCCCCAGCATTTT
TRBV10-3,-,TRBJ2-1,-,CASEPGTEDNEQFF,TGTGCCTCGGAACCCGGGACGGAAGACAATGAGCAGTTCTTC
TRBV6-4,TRBD2,TRBJ2-7,few,CGEGEGRVHEQYF,TGTGGAGAAGGGGAGGGAAGGGTCCACGAGCAGTACTTC
TRBV19,-,TRBJ2-1,-,CASSTSVNEQFF,TGTGCCAGTAGTACTAGCGTCAATGAGCAGTTCTTC
TRBV27,-,TRBJ2-7,few,CASSPTGSSYEQYF,TGTGCCAGCAGCCCTACCGGGTCTTCCTACGAGCAGTACTTC
TRBV27,TRBD2,TRBJ2-3,-,CASSFRGGGTDTQYF,TGTGCCAGCAGTTTCCGCGGGGGGGGCACAGATACGCAGTATTTT
TRBV27,-,TRBJ1-4,-,CASSEVGEKLFF,TGTGCCAGCAGTGAGGTCGGCGAAAAACTGTTTTTT
TRBV28,-,TRBJ1-5,-,CASTFGTSPYNQPQHF,TGTGCCAGCACCTTCGGGACATCTCCCTACAATCAGCCCCAGCATTTT
TRBV19,-,TRBJ2-1,few,CASRPLVGSSYNEQFF,TGTGCCAGTAGGCCATTAGTAGGGAGCTCCTACAATGAGCAGTTCTTC
TRBV27,-,TRBJ1-4,-,CASSLYSATEKLFF,TGTGCCAGCAGTTTATACTCGGCGACTGAAAAACTGTTTTTT
TRBV19,TRBD1,TRBJ1-5,-,CASSSWTGDQPQHF,TGTGCCAGTAGTAGCTGGACAGGCGATCAGCCCCAGCATTTT
TRBV4-2,TRBD2,TRBJ2-7,many,CASSQDGTSVSYEQYF,TGTGCCAGCAGCCAGGACGGGACTAGCGTATCCTACGAGCAGTACTTC
TRBV28,TRBD2,TRBJ2-7,-,CASSLTGGGPNEQYF,TGTGCCAGCAGCCTCACCGGGGGGGGCCCCAACGAGCAGTACTTC
TRBV11-2,-,TRBJ2-3,once,CASSLVGTSTDTQYF,TGTGCCAGCAGCTTAGTAGGGACTAGCACAGATACGCAGTATTTT
TRBV6-5,-,TRBJ1-1,few,CASRQKGGRNTEAFF,TGTGCCAGCAGACAGAAAGGTGGCAGGAACACTGAAGCTTTCTTT
TRBV5-6,TRBD1,TRBJ1-5,-,CASSLGQGAHQPQHF,TGTGCCAGCAGCTTGGGACAGGGGGCGCATCAGCCCCAGCATTTT
TRBV7-9,-,TRBJ1-1,-,CASSLVEGNTEAFF,TGTGCCAGCAGCCTAGTCGAGGGGAACACTGAAGCTTTCTTT
TRBV29-1,-,TRBJ2-3,-,CSVERSSSTDTQYF,TGCAGCGTTGAAAGGAGTTCTAGCACAGATACGCAGTATTTT
TRBV28,-,TRBJ2-7,-,CASSLADSYEQYF,TGTGCCAGCAGTTTAGCGGACTCCTACGAGCAGTACTTC
TRBV4-2,TRBD1,TRBJ2-3,once,CASSPSPGRGYTDTQYF,TGTGCCAGCAGCCCTTCGCCGGGCAGGGGGTACACAGATACGCAGTATTTT
TRBV6-1,TRBD1,TRBJ1-2,many,CASSGTGYNGYTF,TGTGCCAGCAGTGGGACAGGGTACAATGGCTACACCTTC
TRBV27,-,TRBJ2-6,few,CASSYNEANVLTF,TGTGCCAGCAGTTACAACGAGGCCAACGTCCTGACTTTC
TRBV25-1,-,TRBJ2-1,-,CASSDPDSDGYNEQFF,TGTGCCAGCAGTGATCCGGACAGCGACGGCTACAATGAGCAGTTCTTC
TRBV6-1,-,TRBJ2-1,-,CASSEAIGAYEQFF,TGTGCCAGCAGTGAAGCCATAGGGGCTTATGAGCAGTTCTTC
TRBV6-1,-,TRBJ1-1,-,CASKARGLDIEAFF,TGTGCCAGCAAGGCACGGGGCCTTGATATAGAAGCTTTCTTT
TRBV5-5,-,TRBJ2-7,-,CASSFSQHTSSFYEQYF,TGTGCCAGCAGCTTCTCCCAACACACATCTTCCTTCTACGAGCAGTACTTC
TRBV25-1,TRBD2,TRBJ2-2,-,CATPDPGLSNTGELFF,TGTGCCACCCCCGACCCGGGACTATCGAACACCGGGGAGCTGTTTTTT
TRBV7-2,TRBD2,TRBJ2-7,-,CASSIQRDSYEQYF,TGTGCCAGCAGCATACAGCGGGACTCCTACGAGCAGTACTTC
TRBV6-1,TRBD1,TRBJ1-5,few,CASSGGQENQPQHF,TGTGCCAGCAGTGGAGGACAGGAAAATCAGCCCCAGCATTTT
TRBV25-1,-,TRBJ2-7,many,CASSETSGAGTRYEQYF,TGTGCCAGCAGTGAAACCTCTGGAGCCGGGACACGTTACGAGCAGTACTTC